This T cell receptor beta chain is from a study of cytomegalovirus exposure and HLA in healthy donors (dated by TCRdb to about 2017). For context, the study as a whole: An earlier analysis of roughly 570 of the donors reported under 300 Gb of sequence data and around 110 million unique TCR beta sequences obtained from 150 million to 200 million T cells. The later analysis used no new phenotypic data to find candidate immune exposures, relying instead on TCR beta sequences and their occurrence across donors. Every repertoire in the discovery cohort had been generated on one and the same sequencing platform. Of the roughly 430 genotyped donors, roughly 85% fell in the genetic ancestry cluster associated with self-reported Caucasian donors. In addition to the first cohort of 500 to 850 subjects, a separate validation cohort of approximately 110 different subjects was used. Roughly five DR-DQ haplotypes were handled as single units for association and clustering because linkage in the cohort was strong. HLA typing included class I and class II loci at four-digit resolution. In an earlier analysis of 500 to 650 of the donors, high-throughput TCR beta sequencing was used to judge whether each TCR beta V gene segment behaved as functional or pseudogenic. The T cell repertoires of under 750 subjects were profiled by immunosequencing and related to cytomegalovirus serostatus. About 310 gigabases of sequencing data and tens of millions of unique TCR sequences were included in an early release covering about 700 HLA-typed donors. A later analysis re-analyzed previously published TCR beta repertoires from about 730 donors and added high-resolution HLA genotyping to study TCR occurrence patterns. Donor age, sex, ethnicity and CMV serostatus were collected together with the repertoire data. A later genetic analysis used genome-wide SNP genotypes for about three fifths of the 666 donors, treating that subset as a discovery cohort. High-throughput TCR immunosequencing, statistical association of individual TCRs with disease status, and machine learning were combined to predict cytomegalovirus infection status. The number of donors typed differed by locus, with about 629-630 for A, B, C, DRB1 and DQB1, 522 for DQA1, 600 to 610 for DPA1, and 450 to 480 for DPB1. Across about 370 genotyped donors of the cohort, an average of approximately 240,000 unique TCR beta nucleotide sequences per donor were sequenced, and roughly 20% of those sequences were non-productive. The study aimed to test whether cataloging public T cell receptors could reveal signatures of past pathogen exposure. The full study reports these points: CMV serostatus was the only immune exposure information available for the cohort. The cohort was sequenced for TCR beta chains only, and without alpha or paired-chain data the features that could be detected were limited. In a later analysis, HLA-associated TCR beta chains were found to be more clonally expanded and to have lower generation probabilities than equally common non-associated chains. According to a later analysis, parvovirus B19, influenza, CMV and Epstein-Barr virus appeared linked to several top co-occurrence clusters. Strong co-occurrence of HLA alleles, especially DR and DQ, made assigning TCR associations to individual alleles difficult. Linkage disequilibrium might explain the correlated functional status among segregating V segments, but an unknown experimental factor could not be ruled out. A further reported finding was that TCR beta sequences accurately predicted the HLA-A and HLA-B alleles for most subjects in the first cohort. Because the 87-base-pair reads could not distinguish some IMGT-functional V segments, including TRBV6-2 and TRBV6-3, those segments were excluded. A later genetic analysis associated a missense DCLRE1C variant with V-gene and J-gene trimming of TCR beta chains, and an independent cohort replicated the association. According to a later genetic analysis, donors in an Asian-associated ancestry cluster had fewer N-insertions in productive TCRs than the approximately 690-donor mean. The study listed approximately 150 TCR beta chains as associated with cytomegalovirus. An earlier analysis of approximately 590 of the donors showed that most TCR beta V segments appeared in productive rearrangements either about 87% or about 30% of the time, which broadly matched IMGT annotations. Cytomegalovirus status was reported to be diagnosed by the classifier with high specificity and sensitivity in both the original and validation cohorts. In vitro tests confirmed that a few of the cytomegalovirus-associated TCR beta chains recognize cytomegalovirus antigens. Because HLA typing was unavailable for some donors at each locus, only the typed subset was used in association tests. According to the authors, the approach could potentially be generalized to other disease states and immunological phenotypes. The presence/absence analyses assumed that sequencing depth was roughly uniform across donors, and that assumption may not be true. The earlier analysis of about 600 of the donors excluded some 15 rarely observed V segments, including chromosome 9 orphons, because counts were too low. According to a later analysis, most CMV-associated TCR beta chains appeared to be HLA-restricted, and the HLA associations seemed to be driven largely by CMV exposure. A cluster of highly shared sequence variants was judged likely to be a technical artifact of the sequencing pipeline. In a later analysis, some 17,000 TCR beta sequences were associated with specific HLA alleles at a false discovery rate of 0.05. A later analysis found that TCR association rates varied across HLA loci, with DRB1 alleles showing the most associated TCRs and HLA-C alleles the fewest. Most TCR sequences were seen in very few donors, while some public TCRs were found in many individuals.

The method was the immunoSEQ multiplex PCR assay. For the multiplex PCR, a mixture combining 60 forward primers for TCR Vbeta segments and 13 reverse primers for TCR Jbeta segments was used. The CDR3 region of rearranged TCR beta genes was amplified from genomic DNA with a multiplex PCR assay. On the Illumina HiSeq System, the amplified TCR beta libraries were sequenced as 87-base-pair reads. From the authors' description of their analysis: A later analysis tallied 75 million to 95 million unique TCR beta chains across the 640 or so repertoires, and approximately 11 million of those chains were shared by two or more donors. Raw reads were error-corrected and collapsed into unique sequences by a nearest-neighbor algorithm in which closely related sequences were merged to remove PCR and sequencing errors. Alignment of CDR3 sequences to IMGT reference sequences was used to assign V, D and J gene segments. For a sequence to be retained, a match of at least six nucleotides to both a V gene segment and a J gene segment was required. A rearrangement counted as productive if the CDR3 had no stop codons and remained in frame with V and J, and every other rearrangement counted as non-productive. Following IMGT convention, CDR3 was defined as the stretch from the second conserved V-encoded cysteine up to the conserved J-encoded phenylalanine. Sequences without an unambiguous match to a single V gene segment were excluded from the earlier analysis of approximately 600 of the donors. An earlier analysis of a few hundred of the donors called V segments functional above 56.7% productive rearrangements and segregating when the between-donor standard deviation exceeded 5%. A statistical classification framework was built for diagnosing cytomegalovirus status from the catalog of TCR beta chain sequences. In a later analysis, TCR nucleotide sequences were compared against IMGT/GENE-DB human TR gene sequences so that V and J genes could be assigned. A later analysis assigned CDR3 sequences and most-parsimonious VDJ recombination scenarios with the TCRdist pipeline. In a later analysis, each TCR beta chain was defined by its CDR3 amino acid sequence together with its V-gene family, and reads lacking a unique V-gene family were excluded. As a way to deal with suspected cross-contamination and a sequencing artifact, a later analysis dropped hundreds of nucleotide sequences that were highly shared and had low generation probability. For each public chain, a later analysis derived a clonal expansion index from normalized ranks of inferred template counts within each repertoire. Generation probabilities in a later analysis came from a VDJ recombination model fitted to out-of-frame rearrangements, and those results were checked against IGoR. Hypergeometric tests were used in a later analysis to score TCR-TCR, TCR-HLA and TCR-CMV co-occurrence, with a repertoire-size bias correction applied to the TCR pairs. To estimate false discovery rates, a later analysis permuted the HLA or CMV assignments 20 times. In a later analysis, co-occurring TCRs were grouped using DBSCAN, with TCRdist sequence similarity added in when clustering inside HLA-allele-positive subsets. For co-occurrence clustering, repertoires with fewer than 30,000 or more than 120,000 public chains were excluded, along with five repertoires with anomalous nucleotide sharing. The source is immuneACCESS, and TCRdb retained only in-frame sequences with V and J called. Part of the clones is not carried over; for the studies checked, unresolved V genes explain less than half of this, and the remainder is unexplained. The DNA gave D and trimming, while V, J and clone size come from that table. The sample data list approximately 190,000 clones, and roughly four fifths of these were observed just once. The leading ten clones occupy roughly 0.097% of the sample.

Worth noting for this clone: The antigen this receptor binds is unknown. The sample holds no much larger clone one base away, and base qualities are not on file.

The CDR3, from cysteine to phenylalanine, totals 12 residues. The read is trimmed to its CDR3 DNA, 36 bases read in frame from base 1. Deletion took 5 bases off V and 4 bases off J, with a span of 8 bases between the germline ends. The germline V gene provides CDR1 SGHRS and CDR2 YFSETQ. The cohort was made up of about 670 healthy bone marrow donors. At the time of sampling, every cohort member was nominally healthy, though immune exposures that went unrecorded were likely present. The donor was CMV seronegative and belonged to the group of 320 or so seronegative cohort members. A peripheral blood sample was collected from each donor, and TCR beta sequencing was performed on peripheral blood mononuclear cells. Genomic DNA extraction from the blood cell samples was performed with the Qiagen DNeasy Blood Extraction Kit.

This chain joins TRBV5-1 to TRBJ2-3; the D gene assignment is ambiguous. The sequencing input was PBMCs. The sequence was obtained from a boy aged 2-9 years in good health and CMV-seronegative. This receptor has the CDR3 CASRDRADTQYF. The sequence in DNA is TGCGCCAGCAGAGATCGAGCAGATACGCAGTATTTT. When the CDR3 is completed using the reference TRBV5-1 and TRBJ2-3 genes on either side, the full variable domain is KAGVTQTPRYLIKTRGQQVTLSCSPISGHRSVSWYQQTPGQGLQFLFEYFSETQRNKGNFPGRFSGRQFSNSRSEMNVSTLELGDSALYLCASRDRADTQYFGPGTRLTVL.